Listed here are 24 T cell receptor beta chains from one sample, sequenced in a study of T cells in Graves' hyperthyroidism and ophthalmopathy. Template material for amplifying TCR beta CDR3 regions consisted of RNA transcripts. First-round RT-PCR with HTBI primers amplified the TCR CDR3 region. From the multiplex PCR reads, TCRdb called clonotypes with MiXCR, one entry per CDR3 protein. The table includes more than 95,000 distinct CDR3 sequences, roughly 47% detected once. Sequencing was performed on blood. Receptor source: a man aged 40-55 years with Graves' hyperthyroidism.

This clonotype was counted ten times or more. The CDR3 spells CASSLATSLIRDEQFF. Here the CDR3 DNA reads TGTGCCAGCAGCTTAGCGACCTCCCTGATCCGTGATGAGCAGTTCTTC. The V gene is TRBV7-2, the J gene TRBJ2-1; D unresolved. Trimming pared 0 bases from V and 8 bases from J, leaving 17 bases between. The CDR3 has 16 amino acids. The germline gives CDR1 SGHTA, CDR2 FQGNSA.

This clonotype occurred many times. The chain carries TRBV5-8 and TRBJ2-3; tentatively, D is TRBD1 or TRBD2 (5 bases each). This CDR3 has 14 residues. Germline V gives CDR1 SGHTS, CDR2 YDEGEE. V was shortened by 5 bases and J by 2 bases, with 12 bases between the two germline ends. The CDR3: CASSGAGTTDTQYF. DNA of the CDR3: TGTGCCAGCAGTGGGGCAGGGACCACAGATACGCAGTATTTT.

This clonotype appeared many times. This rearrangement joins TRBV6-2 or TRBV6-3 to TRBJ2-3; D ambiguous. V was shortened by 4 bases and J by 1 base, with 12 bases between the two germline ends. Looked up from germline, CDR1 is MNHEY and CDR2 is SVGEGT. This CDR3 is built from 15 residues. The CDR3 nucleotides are TGTGCCAGCAGTTCCGCTGGGCATGGCACAGATACGCAGTATTTT. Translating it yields CASSSAGHGTDTQYF.

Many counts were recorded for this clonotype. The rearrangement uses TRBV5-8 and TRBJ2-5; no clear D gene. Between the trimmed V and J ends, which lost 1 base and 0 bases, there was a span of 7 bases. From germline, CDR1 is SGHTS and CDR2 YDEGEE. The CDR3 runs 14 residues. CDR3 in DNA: TGTGCCAGCAGCTTGAGGCAACACCAAGAGACCCAGTACTTC. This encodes CASSLRQHQETQYF.

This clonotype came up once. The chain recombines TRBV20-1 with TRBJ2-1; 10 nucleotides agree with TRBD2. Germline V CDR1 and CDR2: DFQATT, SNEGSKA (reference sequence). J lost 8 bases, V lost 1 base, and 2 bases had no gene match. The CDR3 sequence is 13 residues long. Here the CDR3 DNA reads TGCAGTGCTAGAGCGCTAGCGGGGGATGAGCAGTTCTTC. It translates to CSARALAGDEQFF.

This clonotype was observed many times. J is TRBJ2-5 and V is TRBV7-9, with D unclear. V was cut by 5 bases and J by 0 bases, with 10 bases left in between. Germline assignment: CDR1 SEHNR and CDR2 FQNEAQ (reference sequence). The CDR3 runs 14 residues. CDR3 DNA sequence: TGTGCCAGCAGCCACAGACGGAACCAAGAGACCCAGTACTTC. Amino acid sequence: CASSHRRNQETQYF.

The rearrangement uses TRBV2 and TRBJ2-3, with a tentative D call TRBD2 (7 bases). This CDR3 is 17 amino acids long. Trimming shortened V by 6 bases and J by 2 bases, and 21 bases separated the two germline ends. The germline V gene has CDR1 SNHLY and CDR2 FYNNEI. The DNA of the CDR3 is TGTGCCAGCAGAAAATTAACACCGGGGGGCTCCACAGATACGCAGTATTTT. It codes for CASRKLTPGGSTDTQYF.

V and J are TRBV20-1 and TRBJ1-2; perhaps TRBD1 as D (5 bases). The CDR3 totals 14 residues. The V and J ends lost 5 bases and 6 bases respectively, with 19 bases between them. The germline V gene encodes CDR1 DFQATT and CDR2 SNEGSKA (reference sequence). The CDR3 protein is CSAQPLRRDDGYTF. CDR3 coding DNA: TGCAGTGCTCAGCCCCTCCGGAGGGACGATGGCTACACCTTC.

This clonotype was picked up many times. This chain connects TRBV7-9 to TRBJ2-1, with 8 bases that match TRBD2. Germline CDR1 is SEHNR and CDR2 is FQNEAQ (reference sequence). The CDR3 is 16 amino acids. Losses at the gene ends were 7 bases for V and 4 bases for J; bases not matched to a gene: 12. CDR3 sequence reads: CASISSGTREYNEQFF. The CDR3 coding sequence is TGTGCCAGCATTAGTTCCGGGACTAGGGAATACAATGAGCAGTTCTTC.

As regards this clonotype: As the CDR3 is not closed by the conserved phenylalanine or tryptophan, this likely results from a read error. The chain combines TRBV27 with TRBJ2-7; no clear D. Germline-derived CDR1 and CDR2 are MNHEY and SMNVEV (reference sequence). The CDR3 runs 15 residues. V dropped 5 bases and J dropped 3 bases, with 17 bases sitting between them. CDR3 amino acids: CASSPTTDHDYEQYC. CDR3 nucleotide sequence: TGTGCCAGCAGTCCTACGACGGATCACGACTACGAGCAGTACTGC.

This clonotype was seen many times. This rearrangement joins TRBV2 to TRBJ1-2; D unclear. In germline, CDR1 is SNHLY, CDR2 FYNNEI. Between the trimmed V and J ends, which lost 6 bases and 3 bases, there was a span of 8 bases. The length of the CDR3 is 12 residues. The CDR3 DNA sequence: TGTGCCAGCAGGCAGATGGACTATGGCTACACCTTC. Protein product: CASRQMDYGYTF. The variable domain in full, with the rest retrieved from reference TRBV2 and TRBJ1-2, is EPEVTQTPSHQVTQMGQEVILRCVPISNHLYFYWYRQILGQKVEFLVSFYNNEISEKSEIFDDQFSVERPDGSNFTLKIRSTKLEDSAMYFCASRQMDYGYTFGSGTRLTVV.

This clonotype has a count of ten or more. The CDR3 region is CASRLGQGGSYEQYF. For the CDR3, the DNA is TGCGCCAGCAGACTCGGACAGGGGGGTTCCTACGAGCAGTACTTC. The V gene is TRBV5-1, the J gene TRBJ2-7; 10 bases are shared with TRBD1. CDR1 is SGHRS and CDR2 is YFSETQ in the germline V gene. V was clipped by 5 bases and J by 1 base; unmatched bases: 6. The CDR3 sequence is 15 residues long.

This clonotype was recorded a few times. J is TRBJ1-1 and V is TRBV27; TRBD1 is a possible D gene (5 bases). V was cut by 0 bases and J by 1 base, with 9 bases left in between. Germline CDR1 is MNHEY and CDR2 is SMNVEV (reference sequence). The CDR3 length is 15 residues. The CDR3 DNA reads TGTGCCAGCAGTTTATCTTACAGGACGAACACTGAAGCTTTCTTT. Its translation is CASSLSYRTNTEAFF.

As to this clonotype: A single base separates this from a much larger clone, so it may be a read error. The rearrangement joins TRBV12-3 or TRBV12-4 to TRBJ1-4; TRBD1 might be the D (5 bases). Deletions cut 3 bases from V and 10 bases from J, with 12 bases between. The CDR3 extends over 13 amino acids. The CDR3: CASSFRDDGKLFF. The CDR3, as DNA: TGTGCCAGCAGTTTCAGGGATGACGGAAAACTGTTTTTT.

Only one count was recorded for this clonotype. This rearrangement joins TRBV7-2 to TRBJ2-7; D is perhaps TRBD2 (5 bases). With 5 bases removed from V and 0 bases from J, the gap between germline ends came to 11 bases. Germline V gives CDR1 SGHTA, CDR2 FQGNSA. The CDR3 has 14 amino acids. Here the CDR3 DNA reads TGTGCCAGCAGCCCGGCGGGCCTCTCCTACGAGCAGTACTTC. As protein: CASSPAGLSYEQYF.

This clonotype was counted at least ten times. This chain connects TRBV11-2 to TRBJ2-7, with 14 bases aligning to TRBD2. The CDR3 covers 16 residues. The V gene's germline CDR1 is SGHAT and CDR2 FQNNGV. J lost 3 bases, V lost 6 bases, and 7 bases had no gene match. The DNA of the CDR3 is TGTGCCAGCAGAAAACCCGGGACTAGCGGGAGCTACGAGCAGTACTTC. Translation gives CASRKPGTSGSYEQYF.

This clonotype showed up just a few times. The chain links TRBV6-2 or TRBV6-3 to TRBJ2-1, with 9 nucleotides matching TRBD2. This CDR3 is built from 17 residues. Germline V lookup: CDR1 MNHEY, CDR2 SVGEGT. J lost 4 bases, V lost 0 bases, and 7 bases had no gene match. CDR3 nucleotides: TGTGCCAGCAGTTACTCACCCCCTAGCGGGATTTACAATGAGCAGTTCTTC. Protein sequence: CASSYSPPSGIYNEQFF.

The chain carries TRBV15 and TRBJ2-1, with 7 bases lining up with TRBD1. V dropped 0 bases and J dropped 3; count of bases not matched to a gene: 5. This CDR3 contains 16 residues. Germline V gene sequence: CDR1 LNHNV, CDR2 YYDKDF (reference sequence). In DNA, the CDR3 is TGTGCCACCAGCAGAGATAGGGACAGCCACTACAATGAGCAGTTCTTC. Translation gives CATSRDRDSHYNEQFF.

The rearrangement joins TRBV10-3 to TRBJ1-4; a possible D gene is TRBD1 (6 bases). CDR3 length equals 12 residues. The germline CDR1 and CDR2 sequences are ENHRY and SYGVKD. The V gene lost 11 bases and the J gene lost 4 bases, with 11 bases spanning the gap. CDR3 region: CASKQGNEKLFF. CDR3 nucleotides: TGTGCCTCCAAACAGGGTAATGAAAAACTGTTTTTT.

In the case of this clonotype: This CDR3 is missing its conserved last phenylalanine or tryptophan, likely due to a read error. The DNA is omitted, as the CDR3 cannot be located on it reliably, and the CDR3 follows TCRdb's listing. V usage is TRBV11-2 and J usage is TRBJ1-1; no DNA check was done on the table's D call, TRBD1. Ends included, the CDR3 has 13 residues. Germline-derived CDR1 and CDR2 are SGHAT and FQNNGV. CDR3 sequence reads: CASSQRGSDEAFV.

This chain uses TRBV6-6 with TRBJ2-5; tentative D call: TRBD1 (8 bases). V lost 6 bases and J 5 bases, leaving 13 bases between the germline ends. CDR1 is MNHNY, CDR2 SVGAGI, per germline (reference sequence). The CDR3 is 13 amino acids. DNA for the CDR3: TGTGCCAGCAGACCACAGGGGGGGGAGACCCAGTACTTC. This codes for CASRPQGGETQYF.

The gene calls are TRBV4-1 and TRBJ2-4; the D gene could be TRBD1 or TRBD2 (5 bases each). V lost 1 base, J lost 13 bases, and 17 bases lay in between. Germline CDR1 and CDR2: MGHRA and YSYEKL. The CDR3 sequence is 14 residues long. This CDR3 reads CASSQGPTRGRQYF. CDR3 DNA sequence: TGCGCCAGCAGCCAAGGTCCCACGAGGGGACGGCAGTACTTC.

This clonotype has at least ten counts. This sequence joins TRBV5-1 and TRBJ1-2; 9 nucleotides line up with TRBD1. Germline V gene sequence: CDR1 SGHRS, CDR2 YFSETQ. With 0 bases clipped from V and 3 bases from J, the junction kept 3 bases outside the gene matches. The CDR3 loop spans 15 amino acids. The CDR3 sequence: CASSLDRGLDYGYTF. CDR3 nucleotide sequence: TGCGCCAGCAGCTTGGACAGGGGGCTCGACTATGGCTACACCTTC.

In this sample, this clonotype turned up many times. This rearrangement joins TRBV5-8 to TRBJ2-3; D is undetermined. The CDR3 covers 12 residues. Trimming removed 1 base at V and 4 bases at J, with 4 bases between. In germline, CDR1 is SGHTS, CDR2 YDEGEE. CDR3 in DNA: TGTGCCAGCAGCTTGAGCGCAGATACGCAGTATTTT. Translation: CASSLSADTQYF.